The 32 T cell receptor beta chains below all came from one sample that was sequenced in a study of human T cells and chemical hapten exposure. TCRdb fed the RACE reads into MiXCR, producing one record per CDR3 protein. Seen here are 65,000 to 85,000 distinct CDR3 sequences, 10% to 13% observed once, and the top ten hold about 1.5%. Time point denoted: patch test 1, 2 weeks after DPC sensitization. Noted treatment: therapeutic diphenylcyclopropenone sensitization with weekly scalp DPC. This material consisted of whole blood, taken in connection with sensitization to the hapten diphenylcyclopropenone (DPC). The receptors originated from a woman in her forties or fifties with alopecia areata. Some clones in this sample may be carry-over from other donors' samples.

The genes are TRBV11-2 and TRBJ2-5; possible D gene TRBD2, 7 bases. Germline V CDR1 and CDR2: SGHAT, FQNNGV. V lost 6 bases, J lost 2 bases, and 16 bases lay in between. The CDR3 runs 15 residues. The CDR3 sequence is CASRRGAGAQETQYF. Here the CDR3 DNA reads TGTGCCAGCAGACGAGGGGCGGGGGCTCAAGAGACCCAGTACTTC. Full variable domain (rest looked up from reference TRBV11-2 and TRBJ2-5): EAGVAQSPRYKIIEKRQSVAFWCNPISGHATLYWYQQILGQGPKLLIQFQNNGVVDDSQLPKDRFSAERLKGVDSTLKIQPAKLEDSAVYLCASRRGAGAQETQYFGPGTRLLVL.

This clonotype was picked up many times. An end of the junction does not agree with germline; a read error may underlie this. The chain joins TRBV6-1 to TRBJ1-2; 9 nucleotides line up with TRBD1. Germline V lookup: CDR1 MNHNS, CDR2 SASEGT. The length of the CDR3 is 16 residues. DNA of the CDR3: TGTGCCAGCACTGAATCCTTTACAGGGGGCGCGGGAGGCTACACCTTC. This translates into CASTESFTGGAGGYTF.

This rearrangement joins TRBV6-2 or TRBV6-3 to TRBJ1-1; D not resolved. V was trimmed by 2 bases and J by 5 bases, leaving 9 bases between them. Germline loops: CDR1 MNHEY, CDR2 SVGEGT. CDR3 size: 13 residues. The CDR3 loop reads CASSYGQTTEAFF. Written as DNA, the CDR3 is TGTGCCAGCAGTTACGGGCAGACGACTGAAGCTTTCTTT.

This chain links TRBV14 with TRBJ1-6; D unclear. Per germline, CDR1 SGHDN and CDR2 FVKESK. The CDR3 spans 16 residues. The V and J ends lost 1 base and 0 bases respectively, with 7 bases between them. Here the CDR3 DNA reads TGTGCCAGCAGCCAAGTAGGCCGCTCCTATAATTCACCCCTCCACTTT. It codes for CASSQVGRSYNSPLHF.

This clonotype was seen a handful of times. The CDR3 coding sequence is TGTGCCAGCAGCCCCTCACGGGGAGGGGGAACCAAAAACATTCAGTACTTC. Residues: CASSPSRGGGTKNIQYF. The chain combines TRBV7-9 with TRBJ2-4; TRBD2 might be the D (7 bases). Germline loops: CDR1 SEHNR, CDR2 FQNEAQ (reference sequence). V was clipped by 5 bases and J by 2 bases, with 19 bases between them. The CDR3 has 17 amino acids.

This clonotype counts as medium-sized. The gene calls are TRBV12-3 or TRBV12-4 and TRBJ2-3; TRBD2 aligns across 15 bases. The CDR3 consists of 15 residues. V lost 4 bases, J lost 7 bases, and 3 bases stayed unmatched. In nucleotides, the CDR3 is TGTGCCAGCAGTTCCGGGACTAGCGGGAGGCATACGCAGTATTTT. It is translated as CASSSGTSGRHTQYF.

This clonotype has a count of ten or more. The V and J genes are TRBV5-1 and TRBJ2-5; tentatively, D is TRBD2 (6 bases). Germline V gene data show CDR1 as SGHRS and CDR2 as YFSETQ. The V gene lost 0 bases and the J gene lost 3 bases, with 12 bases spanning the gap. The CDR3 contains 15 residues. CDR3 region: CASSLAWGEEETQYF. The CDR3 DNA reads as TGCGCCAGCAGCTTGGCCTGGGGGGAAGAAGAGACCCAGTACTTC. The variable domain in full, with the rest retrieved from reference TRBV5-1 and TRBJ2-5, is KAGVTQTPRYLIKTRGQQVTLSCSPISGHRSVSWYQQTPGQGLQFLFEYFSETQRNKGNFPGRFSGRQFSNSRSEMNVSTLELGDSALYLCASSLAWGEEETQYFGPGTRLLVL.

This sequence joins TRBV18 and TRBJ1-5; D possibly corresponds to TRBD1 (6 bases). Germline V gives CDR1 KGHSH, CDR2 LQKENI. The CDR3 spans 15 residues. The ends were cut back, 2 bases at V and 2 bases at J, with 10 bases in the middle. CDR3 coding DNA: TGTGCCAGCTCACCAGGGGCAGGGGGCAATCAGCCCCAGCATTTT. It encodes CASSPGAGGNQPQHF.

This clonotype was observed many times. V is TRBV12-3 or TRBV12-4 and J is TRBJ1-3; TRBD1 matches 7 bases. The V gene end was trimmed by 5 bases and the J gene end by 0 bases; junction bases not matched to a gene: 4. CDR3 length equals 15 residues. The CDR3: CASSPGQVSGNTIYF. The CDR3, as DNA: TGTGCCAGCAGTCCAGGACAGGTCTCTGGAAACACCATATATTTT.

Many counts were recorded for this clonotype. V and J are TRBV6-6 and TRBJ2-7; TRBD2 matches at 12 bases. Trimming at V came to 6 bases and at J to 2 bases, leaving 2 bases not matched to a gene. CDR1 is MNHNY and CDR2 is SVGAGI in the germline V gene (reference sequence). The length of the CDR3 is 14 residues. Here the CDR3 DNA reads TGTGCCAGCAGGCTAGCGGGAGGGGCCTACGAGCAGTACTTC. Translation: CASRLAGGAYEQYF.

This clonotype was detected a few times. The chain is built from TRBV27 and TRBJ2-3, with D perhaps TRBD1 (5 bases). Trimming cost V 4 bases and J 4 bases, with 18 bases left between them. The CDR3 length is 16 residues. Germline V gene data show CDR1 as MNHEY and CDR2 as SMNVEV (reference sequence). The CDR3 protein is CASSSGPGGAADTQYF. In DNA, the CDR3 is TGTGCCAGCAGTTCAGGGCCGGGTGGGGCCGCAGATACGCAGTATTTT.

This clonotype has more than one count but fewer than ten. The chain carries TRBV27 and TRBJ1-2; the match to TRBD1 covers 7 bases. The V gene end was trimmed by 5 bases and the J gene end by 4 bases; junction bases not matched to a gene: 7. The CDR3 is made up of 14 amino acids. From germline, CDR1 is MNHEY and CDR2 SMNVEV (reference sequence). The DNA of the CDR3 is TGTGCCAGCAGTACGACAGGGCTGTCCTATGGCTACACCTTC. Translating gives CASSTTGLSYGYTF.

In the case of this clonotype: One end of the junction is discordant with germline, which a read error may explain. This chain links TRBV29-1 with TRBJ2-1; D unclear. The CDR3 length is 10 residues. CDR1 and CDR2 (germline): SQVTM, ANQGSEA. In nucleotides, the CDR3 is TGCAGCGTTGGTTACAAAGAGCAGTTCTTC. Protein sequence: CSVGYKEQFF.

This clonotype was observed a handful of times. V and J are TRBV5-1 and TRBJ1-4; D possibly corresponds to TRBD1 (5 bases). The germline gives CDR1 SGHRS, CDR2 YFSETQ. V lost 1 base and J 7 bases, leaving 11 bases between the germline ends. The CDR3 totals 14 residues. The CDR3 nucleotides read TGCGCCAGCAGCTTGAACGGGGGGAGTGAAAAACTGTTTTTT. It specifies CASSLNGGSEKLFF.

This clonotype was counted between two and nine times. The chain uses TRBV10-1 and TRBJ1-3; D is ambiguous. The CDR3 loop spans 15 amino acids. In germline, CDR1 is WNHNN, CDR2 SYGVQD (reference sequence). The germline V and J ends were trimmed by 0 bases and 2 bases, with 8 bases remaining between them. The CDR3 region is CASSESAGPGNTIYF. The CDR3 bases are TGCGCCAGCAGTGAGTCGGCGGGTCCTGGAAACACCATATATTTT.

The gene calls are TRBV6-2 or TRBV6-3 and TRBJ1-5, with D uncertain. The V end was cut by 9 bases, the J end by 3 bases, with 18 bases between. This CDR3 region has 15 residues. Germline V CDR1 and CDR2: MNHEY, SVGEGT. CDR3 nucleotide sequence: TGTGCCAGTACATTTAGCTTGGCAGTCAATCAGCCCCAGCATTTT. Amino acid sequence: CASTFSLAVNQPQHF.

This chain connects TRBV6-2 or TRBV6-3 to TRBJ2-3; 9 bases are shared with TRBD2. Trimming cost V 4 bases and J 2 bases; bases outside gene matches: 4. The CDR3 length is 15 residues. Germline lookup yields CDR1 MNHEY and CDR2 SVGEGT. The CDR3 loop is CASSSTSGPTDTQYF. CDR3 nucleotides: TGTGCCAGCAGTTCGACTAGCGGCCCCACAGATACGCAGTATTTT.

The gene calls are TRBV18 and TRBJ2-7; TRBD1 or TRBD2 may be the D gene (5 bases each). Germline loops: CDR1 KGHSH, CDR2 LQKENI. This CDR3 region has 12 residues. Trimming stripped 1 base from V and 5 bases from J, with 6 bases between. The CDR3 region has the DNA TGTGCCAGCTCACCACTGGGGGACGAGCAGTACTTC. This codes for CASSPLGDEQYF.

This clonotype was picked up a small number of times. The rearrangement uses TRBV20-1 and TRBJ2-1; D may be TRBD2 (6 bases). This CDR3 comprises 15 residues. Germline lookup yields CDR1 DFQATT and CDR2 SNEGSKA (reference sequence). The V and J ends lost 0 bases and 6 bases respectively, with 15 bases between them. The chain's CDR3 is CSARDLGAGFNEQFF. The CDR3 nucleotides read TGCAGTGCTAGAGATCTTGGAGCGGGTTTCAATGAGCAGTTCTTC.

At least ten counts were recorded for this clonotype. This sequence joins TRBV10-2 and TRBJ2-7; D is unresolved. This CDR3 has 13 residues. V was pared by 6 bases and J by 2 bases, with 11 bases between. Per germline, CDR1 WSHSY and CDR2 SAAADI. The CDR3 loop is CASRTDFPYEQYF. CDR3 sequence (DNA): TGCGCCAGCAGGACTGACTTTCCCTACGAGCAGTACTTC.

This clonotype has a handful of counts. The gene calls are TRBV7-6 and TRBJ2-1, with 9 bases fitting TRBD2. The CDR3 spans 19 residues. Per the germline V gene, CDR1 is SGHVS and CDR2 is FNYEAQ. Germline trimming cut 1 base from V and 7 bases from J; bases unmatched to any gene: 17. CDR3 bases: TGTGCCAGCAGCTTAGTTGGGATTAGCGGGAGACGGGCTGGGAATGAGCAGTTCTTC. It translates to CASSLVGISGRRAGNEQFF.

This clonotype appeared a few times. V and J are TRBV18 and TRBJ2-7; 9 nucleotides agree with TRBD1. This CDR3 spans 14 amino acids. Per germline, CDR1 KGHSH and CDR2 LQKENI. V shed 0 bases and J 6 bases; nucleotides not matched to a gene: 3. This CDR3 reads CASSPPQGAGEQYF. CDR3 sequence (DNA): TGTGCCAGCTCACCACCACAGGGGGCGGGCGAGCAGTACTTC.

In nucleotides, the CDR3 is TGCGCCAGCAGCCTATACCGACAGGCAGATACGCAGTATTTT. Its translation: CASSLYRQADTQYF. The V gene is TRBV5-1, the J gene TRBJ2-3; the D gene is possibly TRBD1 (6 bases). CDR1 SGHRS and CDR2 YFSETQ come from the germline V gene. Trimming took 4 bases from V and 4 from J, leaving 13 bases between them. The CDR3 is 14 amino acids.

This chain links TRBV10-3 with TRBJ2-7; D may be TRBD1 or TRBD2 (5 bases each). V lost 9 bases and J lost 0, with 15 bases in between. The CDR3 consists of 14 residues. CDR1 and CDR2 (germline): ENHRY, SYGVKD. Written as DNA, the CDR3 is TGTGCCATTTTGAGGGACGGGACCTCCTACGAGCAGTACTTC. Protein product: CAILRDGTSYEQYF.

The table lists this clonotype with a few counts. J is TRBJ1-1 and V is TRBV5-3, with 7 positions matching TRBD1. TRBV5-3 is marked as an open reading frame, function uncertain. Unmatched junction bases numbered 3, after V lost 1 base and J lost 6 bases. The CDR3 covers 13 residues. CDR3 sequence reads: CARSLPQGAEAFF. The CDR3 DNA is TGTGCCAGAAGCTTGCCGCAGGGGGCTGAAGCTTTCTTT.

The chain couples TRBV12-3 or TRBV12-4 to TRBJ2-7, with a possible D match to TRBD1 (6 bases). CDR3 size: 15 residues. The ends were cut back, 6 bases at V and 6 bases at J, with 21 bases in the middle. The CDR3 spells CASSPDSGELREQYF. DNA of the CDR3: TGTGCCAGCAGCCCGGACTCAGGGGAATTACGCGAGCAGTACTTC.

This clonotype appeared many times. The CDR3 sequence: CASSPNSGETQYF. Here the CDR3 DNA reads TGTGCCAGCTCACCTAATTCTGGGGAGACCCAGTACTTC. V is TRBV18 and J is TRBJ2-5; D is unresolved. The V gene's germline CDR1 is KGHSH and CDR2 LQKENI. Trimming cost V 3 bases and J 5 bases, with 10 bases left between them. The CDR3 is 13 amino acids.

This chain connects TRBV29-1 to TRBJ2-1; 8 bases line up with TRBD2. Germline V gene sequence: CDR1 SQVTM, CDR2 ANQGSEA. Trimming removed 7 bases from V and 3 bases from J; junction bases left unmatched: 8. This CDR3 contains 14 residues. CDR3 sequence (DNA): TGCAGCGGGCAACCGGGACTAGGCTACAATGAGCAGTTCTTC. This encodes CSGQPGLGYNEQFF.

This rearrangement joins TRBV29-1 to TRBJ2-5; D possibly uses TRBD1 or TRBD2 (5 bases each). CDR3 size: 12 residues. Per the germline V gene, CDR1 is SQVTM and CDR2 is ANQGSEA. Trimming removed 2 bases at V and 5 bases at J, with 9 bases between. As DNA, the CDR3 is TGCAGCGTTGAAACGGGGCCGGAGACCCAGTACTTC. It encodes CSVETGPETQYF.

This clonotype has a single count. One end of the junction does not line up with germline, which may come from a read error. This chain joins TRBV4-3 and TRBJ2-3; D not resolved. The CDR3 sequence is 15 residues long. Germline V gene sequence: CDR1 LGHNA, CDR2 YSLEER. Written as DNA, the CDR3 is TGCGCCAGCAGTCTCGGCTGGGGAAGCACGGATACGCAGTATTTT. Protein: CASSLGWGSTDTQYF.

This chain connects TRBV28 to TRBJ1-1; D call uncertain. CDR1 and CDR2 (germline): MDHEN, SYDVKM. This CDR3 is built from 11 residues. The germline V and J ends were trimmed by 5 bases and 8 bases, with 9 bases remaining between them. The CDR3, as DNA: TGTGCCAGCAGTCCCCGCCAGGAAGCTTTCTTT. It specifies CASSPRQEAFF.

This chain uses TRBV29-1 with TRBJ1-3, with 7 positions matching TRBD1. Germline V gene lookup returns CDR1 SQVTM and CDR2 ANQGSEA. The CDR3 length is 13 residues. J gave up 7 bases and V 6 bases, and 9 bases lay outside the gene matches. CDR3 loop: CSVTDRRENTIYF. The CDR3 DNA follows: TGCAGCGTGACGGACAGGAGGGAGAACACCATATATTTT.